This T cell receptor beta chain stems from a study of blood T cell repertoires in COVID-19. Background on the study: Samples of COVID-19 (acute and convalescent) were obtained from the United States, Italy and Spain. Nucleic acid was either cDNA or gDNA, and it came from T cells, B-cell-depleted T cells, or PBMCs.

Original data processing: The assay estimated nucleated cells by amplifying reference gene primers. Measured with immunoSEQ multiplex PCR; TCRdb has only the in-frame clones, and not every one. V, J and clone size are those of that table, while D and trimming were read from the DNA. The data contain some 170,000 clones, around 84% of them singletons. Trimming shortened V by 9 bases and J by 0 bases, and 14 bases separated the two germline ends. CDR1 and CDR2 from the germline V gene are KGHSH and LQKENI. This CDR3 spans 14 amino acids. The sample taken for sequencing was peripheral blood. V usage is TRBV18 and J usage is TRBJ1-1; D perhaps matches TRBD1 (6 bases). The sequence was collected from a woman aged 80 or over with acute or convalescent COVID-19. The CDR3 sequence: CASADSFMNTEAFF. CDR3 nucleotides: TGTGCCAGTGCGGACAGCTTCATGAACACTGAAGCTTTCTTT.